Given below is one T cell receptor (beta chain) in context. This sample was taken from a study of OX40 agonist ivuxolimab in advanced cancers. Study background: Clinicians treated patients with ivuxolimab, an agonistic anti-OX40 (CD134) antibody. Partial responses were recorded for three patients, including one with hepatocellular carcinoma and two with cutaneous melanoma.

The protocol was immunoSEQ multiplex PCR, while the TCRdb copy is restricted to in-frame clones and leaves out a portion. The sample shows tens of thousands of clones, around 90% of them seen only once. This receptor was obtained from an adult with an advanced solid tumor such as melanoma, head and neck, liver or kidney cancer. Sequences were derived from CD4+ or CD8+ T cells sorted from blood, sampled in a trial of the OX40 agonist ivuxolimab.

CDR3 sequence: CSVEDPSGNTIYF. The CDR3 nucleotides are TGCAGCGTTGAAGATCCCTCTGGAAACACCATATATTTT. The chain is built from TRBV29-1 and TRBJ1-3; D gene unclear. Trimming left V 0 bases short and J 0 bases short, with 3 bases between. The germline V gene has CDR1 SQVTM and CDR2 ANQGSEA. The CDR3 has 13 amino acids.